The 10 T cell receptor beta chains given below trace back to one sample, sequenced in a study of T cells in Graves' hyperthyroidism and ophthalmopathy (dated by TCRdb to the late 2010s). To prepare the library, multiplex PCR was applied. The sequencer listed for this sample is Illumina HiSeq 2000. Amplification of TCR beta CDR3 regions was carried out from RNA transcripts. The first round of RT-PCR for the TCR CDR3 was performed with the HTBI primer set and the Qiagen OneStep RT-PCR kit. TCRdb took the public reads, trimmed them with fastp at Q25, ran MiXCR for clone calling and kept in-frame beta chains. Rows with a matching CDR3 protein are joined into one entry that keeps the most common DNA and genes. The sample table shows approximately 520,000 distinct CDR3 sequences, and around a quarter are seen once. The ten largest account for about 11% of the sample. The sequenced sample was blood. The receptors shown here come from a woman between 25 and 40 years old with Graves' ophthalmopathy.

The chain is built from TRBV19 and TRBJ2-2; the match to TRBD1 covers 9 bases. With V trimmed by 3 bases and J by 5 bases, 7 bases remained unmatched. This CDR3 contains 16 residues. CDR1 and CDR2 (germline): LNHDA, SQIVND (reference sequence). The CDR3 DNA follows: TGTGCCAGTAGTATTTGGGGACAGGGTGAAACCGGGGAGCTGTTTTTT. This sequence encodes CASSIWGQGETGELFF.

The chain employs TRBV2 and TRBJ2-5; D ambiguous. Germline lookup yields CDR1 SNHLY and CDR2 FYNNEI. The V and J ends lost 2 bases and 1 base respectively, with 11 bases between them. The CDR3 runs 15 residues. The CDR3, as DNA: TGTGCCAGCAGTGAACTTCTTGGTTTCCAAGAGACCCAGTACTTC. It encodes CASSELLGFQETQYF.

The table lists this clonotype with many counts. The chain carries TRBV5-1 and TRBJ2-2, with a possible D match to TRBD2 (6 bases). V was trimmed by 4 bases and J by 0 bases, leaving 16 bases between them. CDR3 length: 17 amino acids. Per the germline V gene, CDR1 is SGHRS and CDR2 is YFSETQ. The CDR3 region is CASSPPPSGSNTGELFF. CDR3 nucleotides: TGCGCCAGCAGCCCCCCGCCCAGCGGGTCGAACACCGGGGAGCTGTTTTTT.

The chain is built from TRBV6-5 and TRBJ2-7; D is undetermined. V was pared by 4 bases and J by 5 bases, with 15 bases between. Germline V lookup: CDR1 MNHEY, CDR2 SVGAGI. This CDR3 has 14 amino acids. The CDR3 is CASSFIAGAHEQYF. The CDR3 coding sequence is TGTGCCAGCAGTTTTATCGCCGGTGCTCACGAGCAGTACTTC.

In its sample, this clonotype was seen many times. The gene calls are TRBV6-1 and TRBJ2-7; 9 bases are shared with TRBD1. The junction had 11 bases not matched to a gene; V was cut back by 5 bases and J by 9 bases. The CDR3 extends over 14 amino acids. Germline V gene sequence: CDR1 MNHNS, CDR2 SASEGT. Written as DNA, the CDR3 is TGTGCCAGCAGTACAACACAGGGGGCGCCTCGGCAGTACTTC. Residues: CASSTTQGAPRQYF.

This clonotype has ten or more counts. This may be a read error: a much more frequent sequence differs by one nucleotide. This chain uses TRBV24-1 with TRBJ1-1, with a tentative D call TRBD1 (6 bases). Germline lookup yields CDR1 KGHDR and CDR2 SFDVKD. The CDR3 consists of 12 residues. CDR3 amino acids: CATSRGDTEALF. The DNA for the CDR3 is TGTGCCACCTCAAGGGGGGATACTGAAGCTCTCTTT.

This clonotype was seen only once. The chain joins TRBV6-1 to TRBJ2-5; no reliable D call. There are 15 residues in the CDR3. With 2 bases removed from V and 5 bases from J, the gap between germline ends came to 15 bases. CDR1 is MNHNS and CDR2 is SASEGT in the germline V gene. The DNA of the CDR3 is TGTGCCAGCAGTGAAAGCCCGGACCCCGCTGAGACCCAGTACTTC. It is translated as CASSESPDPAETQYF.

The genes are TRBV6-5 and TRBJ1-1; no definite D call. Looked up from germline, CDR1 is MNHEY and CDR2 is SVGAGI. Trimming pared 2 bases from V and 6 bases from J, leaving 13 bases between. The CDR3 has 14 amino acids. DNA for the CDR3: TGTGCCAGCAGTTACGACGACACCCGACCTGAAGCTTTCTTT. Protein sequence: CASSYDDTRPEAFF.

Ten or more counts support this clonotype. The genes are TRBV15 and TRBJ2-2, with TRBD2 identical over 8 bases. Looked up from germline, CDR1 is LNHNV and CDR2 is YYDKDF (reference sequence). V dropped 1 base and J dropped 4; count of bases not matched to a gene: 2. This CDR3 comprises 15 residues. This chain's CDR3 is CATSRGTSSTGELFF. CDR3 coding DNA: TGTGCCACCAGCAGAGGGACTAGCAGCACCGGGGAGCTGTTTTTT. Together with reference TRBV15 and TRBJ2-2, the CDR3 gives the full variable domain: DAMVIQNPRYQVTQFGKPVTLSCSQTLNHNVMYWYQQKSSQAPKLLFHYYDKDFNNEADTPDNFQSRRPNTSFCFLDIRSPGLGDTAMYLCATSRGTSSTGELFFGEGSRLTVL.

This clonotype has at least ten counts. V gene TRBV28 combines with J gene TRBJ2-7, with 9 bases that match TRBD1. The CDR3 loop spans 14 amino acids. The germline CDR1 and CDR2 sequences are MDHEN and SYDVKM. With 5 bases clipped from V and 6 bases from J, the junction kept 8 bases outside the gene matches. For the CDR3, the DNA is TGTGCCAGCAGTCTGGGGACAGGGTGGGTCGAGCAGTACTTC. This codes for CASSLGTGWVEQYF.